The next 7 T cell receptor beta chains were all read from a single sample in a study of T cell repertoires in cytomegalovirus infection. TCRdb re-called the reads with MiXCR, one entry per CDR3 protein. The sample has just under 550,000 distinct CDR3 sequences; more than 20% are singletons. Sample: PBMCs. All receptors come from a human donor in good health (CMV status not recorded). Some clones in this sample may be carry-over from other donors' samples.

The gene calls are TRBV28 and TRBJ2-7; D not resolved. The V end lost 6 bases, the J end lost 0 bases, and 9 bases lay between the germline ends. The length of the CDR3 is 13 residues. Germline loops: CDR1 MDHEN, CDR2 SYDVKM. CDR3 in amino acids: CASRVPSSYEQYF. As DNA, the CDR3 is TGTGCCAGCAGGGTCCCCAGCTCCTACGAGCAGTACTTC.

This sequence joins TRBV7-9 and TRBJ2-3, with D hard to call. The V and J ends lost 2 bases and 2 bases respectively, with 11 bases between them. Germline CDR1 and CDR2: SEHNR and FQNEAQ (reference sequence). This CDR3 is 15 amino acids long. The CDR3 region is CASSLRVSTTDTQYF. Written as DNA, the CDR3 is TGTGCCAGCAGCTTACGGGTTTCAACCACAGATACGCAGTATTTT.

V usage is TRBV11-3 and J usage is TRBJ1-1; perhaps TRBD1 as D (6 bases). From germline, CDR1 is SGHNT and CDR2 YENEEA. Trimming stripped 4 bases from V and 2 bases from J, with 17 bases between. The length of the CDR3 is 16 residues. CDR3 loop: CASSSLPGQLNTEAFF. The CDR3 DNA follows: TGTGCCAGCAGCTCGTTGCCCGGACAGCTCAACACTGAAGCTTTCTTT. Full variable domain (rest looked up from reference TRBV11-3 and TRBJ1-1): EAGVVQSPRYKIIEKKQPVAFWCNPISGHNTLYWYLQNLGQGPELLIRYENEEAVDDSQLPKDRFSAERLKGVDSTLKIQPAELGDSAVYLCASSSLPGQLNTEAFFGQGTRLTVV.

This clonotype was found a few times. The rearrangement links TRBV18 to TRBJ2-4; 8 bases fit TRBD1. The CDR3 covers 16 residues. Germline loops: CDR1 KGHSH, CDR2 LQKENI. The J segment lost 3 bases and the V segment lost 3 bases, leaving 7 bases of the junction unmatched. CDR3 loop: CASSPLGTGGKNIQYF. DNA of the CDR3: TGTGCCAGCTCACCCCTCGGGACAGGTGGCAAAAACATTCAGTACTTC.

This clonotype was seen more than once but under ten times. The CDR3 coding sequence is TGTGCCAGCAGCTTAGGAGCGGACTACAATGAGCAGTTCTTC. It translates to CASSLGADYNEQFF. This chain links TRBV11-3 with TRBJ2-1; D is perhaps TRBD2 (5 bases). CDR1 is SGHNT, CDR2 YENEEA, per germline. V was trimmed by 1 base and J by 3 bases, leaving 7 bases between them. CDR3 length: 14 residues.

This sequence joins TRBV5-4 and TRBJ2-1; 7 bases fit TRBD2. After removal of 9 bases from V and 5 bases from J, the junction contained 8 bases not matched to a gene. Germline CDR1 SGHNT, CDR2 YYREEE (reference sequence). The CDR3 sequence is 13 residues long. The CDR3: CATRAGVDNEQFF. CDR3 DNA: TGTGCCACCAGGGCGGGAGTTGACAATGAGCAGTTCTTC. The full variable domain, in which reference TRBV5-4 and TRBJ2-1 provide the parts outside the CDR3, is ETGVTQSPTHLIKTRGQQVTLRCSSQSGHNTVSWYQQALGQGPQFIFQYYREEENGRGNFPPRFSGLQFPNYSSELNVNALELDDSALYLCATRAGVDNEQFFGPGTRLTVL.

V gene TRBV28 combines with J gene TRBJ2-7; weak D call: TRBD2 (6 bases). The V and J ends lost 4 bases and 0 bases respectively, with 16 bases between them. Germline values: CDR1 MDHEN, CDR2 SYDVKM. This CDR3 is built from 16 residues. The CDR3 reads CASSSLEGRSSYEQYF. The CDR3 nucleotides read TGTGCCAGCAGTTCCCTAGAGGGGAGGAGCTCCTACGAGCAGTACTTC.